The TCR beta chain under discussion was sequenced for a study of cytomegalovirus exposure and HLA in healthy donors. Germline V gene lookup returns CDR1 MNHEY and CDR2 SVGAGI. The CDR3 loop spans 15 amino acids. V was cut by 0 bases and J by 2 bases, with 10 bases left in between. 60 Vbeta and 13 Jbeta primers were used in PCR. The table came from immunoSEQ multiplex PCR; TCRdb's copy has only in-frame clones and leaves some out. Here the sample spans roughly 170,000 clones, roughly 70% being singletons. The TCR sequence derives from a girl between 5 and 17 years old in good health and CMV-seronegative. The V gene is TRBV6-5, the J gene TRBJ1-2; tentative D call: TRBD1 (5 bases). Source material: PBMCs. The CDR3 protein is CASSYSRGGNYGYTF. CDR3 DNA sequence: TGTGCCAGCAGTTACTCGCGGGGGGGGAACTATGGCTACACCTTC.